These 11 T cell receptor beta chains originate from one sample sequenced in a study of tumor and adjacent non-tumor tissue in lung cancer. RNA was extracted from bulk tissue without any cell sorting. The library came from three nested PCR rounds adapted from ARM-PCR protocols. TCRdb ran MiXCR on the multiplex PCR reads and lists one entry per CDR3 protein. The table includes approximately 120,000 distinct CDR3 sequences, over 65% detected once. Material for sequencing was lung tumor tissue. The receptors here all came from a young man with non-small cell lung cancer.

J is TRBJ2-1 and V is TRBV11-2; TRBD2 is a possible D gene (5 bases). This CDR3 region has 15 residues. V was pared by 3 bases and J by 7 bases, with 16 bases between. Looked up from germline, CDR1 is SGHAT and CDR2 is FQNNGV. This CDR3 reads CASSFIARGNNEQFF. The CDR3 DNA reads as TGTGCCAGCAGCTTCATAGCGAGAGGGAATAATGAGCAGTTCTTC. The variable domain in full, with the rest retrieved from reference TRBV11-2 and TRBJ2-1, is EAGVAQSPRYKIIEKRQSVAFWCNPISGHATLYWYQQILGQGPKLLIQFQNNGVVDDSQLPKDRFSAERLKGVDSTLKIQPAKLEDSAVYLCASSFIARGNNEQFFGPGTRLTVL.

Comment on this clonotype: One base away lies a much larger clone, so this may be a sequencing read error. CDR3 sequence: CASSLLGQSGNQPQHF. CDR3 nucleotides: TGTGCCAGCAGCTTGCTAGGACAGAGCGGCAATCAGCCCCAGCATTTT. This rearrangement joins TRBV5-6 to TRBJ1-5; a weak D match, TRBD1 (6 bases). Germline lookup yields CDR1 SGHDT and CDR2 YYEEEE. V was pared by 1 base and J by 2 bases, with 13 bases between. This CDR3 has 16 amino acids.

This clonotype has only a few counts. The chain combines TRBV24-1 with TRBJ2-1, with a tentative D call TRBD2 (7 bases). Per the germline V gene, CDR1 is KGHDR and CDR2 is SFDVKD. With 9 bases removed from V and 4 bases from J, the gap between germline ends came to 12 bases. The CDR3 contains 13 residues. The CDR3 is CATGGGPYNEQFF. The CDR3 DNA follows: TGTGCCACCGGCGGGGGCCCATACAATGAGCAGTTCTTC.

This clonotype was detected many times. This chain uses TRBV6-2 or TRBV6-3 with TRBJ2-1; 9 bases match TRBD1. Germline loops: CDR1 MNHEY, CDR2 SVGEGT. This CDR3 comprises 15 residues. Trimming removed 5 bases from V and 2 bases from J; junction bases left unmatched: 4. CDR3 bases: TGTGCCAGCAGTAGGGGACAGGGCCCCTACAATGAGCAGTTCTTC. Translated, it gives CASSRGQGPYNEQFF.

About this clonotype: One end of the junction is discordant with germline, which a read error may explain. The rearrangement links TRBV12-3 or TRBV12-4 to TRBJ2-2, with D unresolved. The CDR3 runs 14 residues. CDR3 region: CVSLTESNTGELFF. CDR3 nucleotides: TGTGTCAGCCTCACGGAGTCGAACACCGGGGAGCTGTTTTTT.

On this clonotype itself: Relative to the germline gene, one junction end is altered; a read error may explain this. The DNA of the CDR3 is TGCAGTGCCCCAAGGACGGGGGGCTTATTCAATGGGCAGTTCTTC. The encoded protein is CSAPRTGGLFNGQFF. This chain joins TRBV20-1 and TRBJ2-1, with a tentative D call TRBD2 (7 bases). Per germline, CDR1 DFQATT and CDR2 SNEGSKA (reference sequence). The CDR3 consists of 15 residues.

A word on this clonotype: This may be a read error: a much more frequent sequence differs by one nucleotide. The rearrangement joins TRBV20-1 to TRBJ2-5; D is uncertain. The V gene's germline CDR1 is DFQATT and CDR2 SNEGSKA (reference sequence). The CDR3 length is 13 residues. V lost 0 bases and J 5 bases, leaving 10 bases between the germline ends. The CDR3 DNA reads TGCAGTGCTAGAGAAGAACATTGGGAGACCCAGTACTTC. Translating gives CSAREEHWETQYF.

This chain uses TRBV7-9 with TRBJ2-4; D perhaps matches TRBD2 (6 bases). CDR3 size: 13 residues. The ends were cut back, 5 bases at V and 5 bases at J, with 10 bases in the middle. Germline V gene data show CDR1 as SEHNR and CDR2 as FQNEAQ (reference sequence). This CDR3 reads CASSPPGENIQYF. For the CDR3, the DNA is TGTGCCAGCAGCCCCCCGGGAGAAAACATTCAGTACTTC.

Notes on this clonotype: The conserved phenylalanine or tryptophan normally closing the CDR3 is absent here, so this likely arose from a read error. This rearrangement joins TRBV11-2 to TRBJ1-2, with 8 bases identical to TRBD1. Germline V gene sequence: CDR1 SGHAT, CDR2 FQNNGV. CDR3 length: 15 residues. Trimming took 3 bases from V and 4 from J; bases not matched to a gene: 7. The CDR3 DNA is TGTGCCAGCAGCTTCACGGACAGGGCCCTCTATGGCTACACCCTC. The encoded protein is CASSFTDRALYGYTL.

This clonotype was seen ten or more times. The chain carries TRBV4-3 and TRBJ1-2; 9 nucleotides match TRBD1. Germline-derived CDR1 and CDR2 are LGHNA and YSLEER. This CDR3 region has 14 residues. Losses at the gene ends were 1 base for V and 6 bases for J; bases not matched to a gene: 3. As DNA, the CDR3 is TGCGCCAGCAGCCAAGCACAGGGGGCCGATGGCTACACCTTC. Translation gives CASSQAQGADGYTF.

This clonotype was seen only a few times. The CDR3 end shows no conserved phenylalanine or tryptophan, and so a read error is likely. The rearrangement links TRBV12-3 or TRBV12-4 to TRBJ2-7; TRBD2 aligns across 9 bases. Trimming cost V 1 base and J 5 bases; bases outside gene matches: 12. This CDR3 has 17 residues. In nucleotides, the CDR3 is TGTGCCAGCAGTTTAGTTGCGGGAGGGCCAGCGTTCAACGAGCAGTACTCC. This codes for CASSLVAGGPAFNEQYS.